These 4 T cell receptor beta chains originate from one sample sequenced in a study of CD4+ T cells in melanoma. TCRdb's table, derived via immunoSEQ multiplex PCR, lists solely in-frame clones and lacks some. The data contain 10,000 or so clones, about 60% of them singletons. Source material: cells from a culture (not recorded whether cultured in vitro). The receptors come from a human donor with melanoma.

The chain has TRBV29-1 and TRBJ2-5; possible D gene TRBD1, 5 bases. The CDR3 extends over 12 amino acids. The V and J ends lost 6 bases and 2 bases respectively, with 10 bases between them. Germline V CDR1 and CDR2: SQVTM, ANQGSEA. The CDR3 DNA is TGCAGCGTGTCGCCAGGGCAAGAGACCCAGTACTTC. Protein sequence: CSVSPGQETQYF.

The rearrangement joins TRBV12-5 to TRBJ2-7; D is undetermined. The length of the CDR3 is 12 residues. Per the germline V gene, CDR1 is LGHNT and CDR2 is FRNRAP. V was trimmed by 0 bases and J by 3 bases, leaving 3 bases between them. For the CDR3, the DNA is TGTGCTAGTGGTTTGGTCAACTACGAGCAGTACTTC. This translates into CASGLVNYEQYF.

The chain joins TRBV2 to TRBJ1-1, with D unresolved. V was pared by 5 bases and J by 0 bases, with 13 bases between. CDR3 size: 15 residues. Germline V CDR1 and CDR2: SNHLY, FYNNEI. As DNA, the CDR3 is TGTGCCAGCAGTCTAGAAGACGTCCTGAACACTGAAGCTTTCTTT. Protein product: CASSLEDVLNTEAFF.

The chain uses TRBV6-6 and TRBJ2-3, with TRBD1 matching 8 bases. This CDR3 has 16 residues. Germline CDR1 and CDR2: MNHNY and SVGAGI (reference sequence). The V and J ends lost 0 bases and 6 bases, in that order; junction bases with no gene match: 8. CDR3 coding DNA: TGTGCCAGCAGTTACTCAGGGACAGGACTCGGGGATACGCAGTATTTT. This translates into CASSYSGTGLGDTQYF.